This is a list of T cell receptor beta chains from one sample in a study of T-cell memory formation after mild COVID-19. TCRdb processed the 5' RACE reads anew with MiXCR; each CDR3 protein has one entry. The repertoire holds roughly 170,000 distinct CDR3 sequences, with about 21% as singletons. Sequencing was done on a sample of PBMCs or a T cell subset sorted from them (not recorded which). These receptors were obtained from an adult woman who had mild COVID-19 (a few samples of this study predate the infection). Cell type and time point are not known. Each CDR3 is given with its conserved first and last residue. A D gene is named only where the DNA matches it firmly. Rows may omit the clone size; those that give it use once, few, many or a size class.

d_call j_call v_call clone_size cdr3_aa cdr3_nt
TRBD1 TRBJ2-2 TRBV6-4 NA CASSDWGQGTGELFF TGTGCCAGCAGTGACTGGGGACAGGGGACCGGGGAGCTGTTTTTT
NA TRBJ1-2 TRBV19 NA CASSTPTGTPDGYTF TGTGCCAGTAGTACCCCAACCGGGACTCCAGATGGCTACACCTTC
TRBD2 TRBJ2-7 TRBV4-3 many CASSQDALAGVVYF TGCGCCAGCAGCCAAGATGCGCTAGCGGGAGTGGTATACTTC
NA TRBJ2-7 TRBV7-8 NA CASSLEIAQIYEQYF TGTGCCAGCAGCTTAGAAATAGCGCAGATCTACGAGCAGTACTTC
TRBD2 TRBJ2-2 TRBV20-1 few CSARDLSSGITGELFF TGCAGTGCTAGAGATCTATCTAGCGGAATCACCGGGGAGCTGTTTTTT
NA TRBJ2-7 TRBV11-3 NA CASSLQDLTYEQYF TGTGCCAGCAGCCTTCAGGACCTCACCTACGAGCAGTACTTC
NA TRBJ2-5 TRBV13 NA CASSLWAGVQETQYF TGTGCCAGCAGCTTATGGGCAGGGGTTCAAGAGACCCAGTACTTC
NA TRBJ2-1 TRBV7-6 NA CASSMQGGGDEQFF TGTGCCAGCAGCATGCAGGGAGGAGGAGATGAGCAGTTCTTC
TRBD2 TRBJ2-3 TRBV12-3/TRBV12-4 once CASSLAGLAGADTQYF TGTGCCAGCAGTTTGGCGGGACTAGCGGGAGCAGATACGCAGTATTTT
NA TRBJ2-1 TRBV6-1 few CASSGPGTFSYNEQFF TGTGCCAGCAGTGGCCCCGGGACTTTTTCCTACAATGAGCAGTTCTTC
NA TRBJ1-2 TRBV29-1 NA CSVTTTGSFGYTF TGCAGCGTGACAACTACAGGATCTTTTGGCTACACCTTC
NA TRBJ1-2 TRBV12-3/TRBV12-4 few CASTPLGRSGYTF TGTGCCAGCACTCCGTTGGGGCGCTCTGGCTACACCTTC
NA TRBJ2-1 TRBV7-7 few CASSLSTSLEQFF TGTGCCAGCAGCTTAAGTACTAGTCTAGAGCAGTTCTTC
NA TRBJ1-5 TRBV12-3/TRBV12-4 few CASSPLGYQPQHF TGTGCCAGCAGTCCCCTGGGGTATCAGCCCCAGCATTTT
TRBD1 TRBJ1-5 TRBV6-1 few CASRVGGQGGQPQHF TGTGCCAGCAGGGTCGGGGGACAGGGAGGACAGCCCCAGCATTTT
TRBD2 TRBJ2-1 TRBV2 NA CATPSSGGSYNEQFF TGTGCCACTCCATCTAGCGGGGGATCCTACAATGAGCAGTTCTTC
NA TRBJ1-1 TRBV5-1 NA CASSLYPHEAFF TGCGCCAGCAGCTTGTACCCACACGAAGCTTTCTTT
NA TRBJ2-7 TRBV6-1 NA CASSGGPGVGGQYF TGTGCCAGCAGTGGCGGGCCGGGAGTAGGTGGGCAGTACTTC
NA TRBJ2-1 TRBV25-1 NA CASRSGTPSSYNEQFF TGTGCCAGCAGGTCCGGGACGCCTAGCTCCTACAATGAGCAGTTCTTC
TRBD1 TRBJ1-1 TRBV3-1 few CASSQDRQGATEAFF TGTGCCAGCAGCCAAGATAGGCAGGGGGCCACTGAAGCTTTCTTT
NA TRBJ1-2 TRBV11-2 many CASSLVGFGYGYTF TGTGCCAGCAGCTTAGTTGGGTTCGGCTATGGCTACACCTTC
NA TRBJ2-1 TRBV30 NA CAWSEGHKYEQFF TGTGCCTGGAGTGAAGGGCATAAATACGAGCAGTTCTTC
NA TRBJ1-1 TRBV4-1 NA CASSQPGPRNTEAFF TGCGCCAGCAGCCAACCCGGACCGCGGAACACTGAAGCTTTCTTT
NA TRBJ1-2 TRBV7-9 NA CASSLRISYTF TGTGCCAGCAGCTTACGGATTTCCTACACCTTC
TRBD1 TRBJ2-7 TRBV6-5 few CASSNRQGSYEQYF TGTGCCAGCAGTAACCGACAGGGCTCCTACGAGCAGTACTTC
TRBD2 TRBJ2-7 TRBV27 NA CASSSGGHEQYF TGTGCCAGCAGCTCGGGAGGCCACGAGCAGTACTTC
NA TRBJ1-6 TRBV12-3/TRBV12-4 NA CASTRAGSRSPLHF TGTGCCAGCACGAGAGCGGGAAGTCGTTCACCCCTCCACTTT
NA TRBJ2-5 TRBV4-3 once CASSLGPLETQYF TGCGCCAGCAGTCTCGGGCCCTTGGAGACCCAGTACTTC
TRBD2 TRBJ2-3 TRBV7-2 few CASSLGRLAGGFKDTQYF TGTGCCAGCAGCTTAGGTCGACTAGCGGGAGGGTTTAAAGATACGCAGTATTTT
TRBD1 TRBJ2-2 TRBV29-1 NA CSVGTGYPGELFF TGCAGCGTCGGGACAGGGTATCCCGGGGAGCTGTTTTTT
NA TRBJ2-1 TRBV19 NA CASSMGNSYNEQFF TGTGCCAGTAGTATGGGAAACAGCTACAATGAGCAGTTCTTC
NA TRBJ2-1 TRBV10-3 many CATGNNEQFF TGTGCCACCGGAAACAATGAGCAGTTCTTC
NA TRBJ1-2 TRBV7-8 NA CASSLNRAGVLRGYGYTF TGTGCCAGCAGCTTAAATCGGGCAGGGGTCCTGCGGGGCTATGGCTACACCTTC
NA TRBJ2-5 TRBV6-5 few CASSPSLRPGTQYF TGTGCCAGCAGTCCATCCCTCCGGCCGGGGACCCAGTACTTC
TRBD2 TRBJ2-1 TRBV11-2 NA CAPGSAGGSSEQFF TGTGCCCCTGGGTCCGCGGGAGGGTCGAGTGAGCAGTTCTTC
TRBD2 TRBJ2-5 TRBV29-1 NA CSVEPSGRLETQYF TGCAGCGTTGAACCTAGCGGGAGGTTAGAGACCCAGTACTTC
TRBD1 TRBJ2-3 TRBV12-3/TRBV12-4 NA CASRWDREIDTQYF TGTGCCAGCAGGTGGGACAGGGAGATAGATACGCAGTATTTT
NA TRBJ1-3 TRBV19 NA CASSMQGPSSGNTIYF TGTGCCAGTAGTATGCAGGGACCGAGCTCTGGAAACACCATATATTTT
NA TRBJ1-1 TRBV11-1 NA CASSLVPGNTEAFF TGTGCCAGCAGCTTAGTCCCCGGGAACACTGAAGCTTTCTTT